The 19 T cell receptor beta chains in this list originate from one sample, sequenced in a study of response to subunit inactivated influenza vaccine. MiXCR, applied by TCRdb to the RT-PCR reads, yields one record per CDR3 protein. The data contain 650,000 to 800,000 distinct CDR3 sequences, around a sixth of them singletons. The sample here was PBMCs from blood, taken roughly 5 days after vaccination. These TCRs come from a man aged 45 to 65 who received an inactivated influenza vaccine.

The chain uses TRBV18 and TRBJ1-5; 7 bases align to TRBD1. The CDR3 runs to 14 residues. V lost 5 bases to trimming and J lost 5 bases; unmatched junction nucleotides: 6. Germline CDR1 and CDR2: KGHSH and LQKENI. CDR3 DNA: TGTGCCAGCTCATCACAGGGGTTGGATCAGCCCCAGCATTTT. Translation gives CASSSQGLDQPQHF. The full variable domain, its missing parts supplied by reference TRBV18 and TRBJ1-5, is NAGVMQNPRHLVRRRGQEARLRCSPMKGHSHVYWYRQLPEEGLKFMVYLQKENIIDESGMPKERFSAEFPKEGPSILRIQQVVRGDSAAYFCASSSQGLDQPQHFGDGTRLSIL.

This clonotype has just a few counts. Its ends do not fully match the called genes, so a read error is possible. The rearrangement uses TRBV7-3 and TRBJ2-3, with 8 bases matching TRBD2. The CDR3 has 12 residues. Germline CDR1 and CDR2: SGHTA and FQGTGA. The CDR3 here is CASGGRTDTQCF. The CDR3 region has the DNA TGTGCCAGCGGCGGGAGGACAGATACGCAGTGTTTT.

The chain couples TRBV4-1 to TRBJ2-3; 13 bases line up with TRBD2. The germline V gene has CDR1 MGHRA and CDR2 YSYEKL. The CDR3 consists of 17 residues. The junction had 7 bases not matched to a gene; V was cut back by 5 bases and J by 2 bases. The CDR3 bases are TGCGCCAGCAGCTCACTGGGACTAGCGGGGAACACAGATACGCAGTATTTT. Its translation: CASSSLGLAGNTDTQYF.

This chain uses TRBV7-2 with TRBJ2-1; the match to TRBD1 covers 9 bases. The CDR3 totals 16 residues. Germline values: CDR1 SGHTA, CDR2 FQGNSA. V gave up 3 bases and J gave up 4 bases; unmatched junction bases: 7. The CDR3 DNA sequence: TGTGCCAGCAGCTTCACCGGGACAGGGACTTACAATGAGCAGTTCTTC. It codes for CASSFTGTGTYNEQFF.

This clonotype appeared many times. This chain joins TRBV20-1 and TRBJ2-3; 9 nucleotides match TRBD1. This CDR3 comprises 13 residues. The J segment lost 4 bases and the V segment lost 6 bases, leaving 5 bases of the junction unmatched. In germline, CDR1 is DFQATT, CDR2 SNEGSKA (reference sequence). As DNA, the CDR3 is TGCAGTGCCGGACAGGGGTTCCCAGATACGCAGTATTTT. Amino acid sequence: CSAGQGFPDTQYF.

This clonotype was counted at least ten times. The chain recombines TRBV5-5 with TRBJ1-4; D is ambiguous. From germline, CDR1 is SGHKS and CDR2 YYEKEE (reference sequence). The CDR3 covers 13 residues. Trimming removed 4 bases from V and 0 bases from J, with 4 bases in between. The CDR3 coding sequence is TGTGCCAGCAGCACCCCAACTAATGAAAAACTGTTTTTT. Its protein is CASSTPTNEKLFF. Based on the CDR3 plus reference TRBV5-5 and TRBJ1-4, the full variable domain is DAGVTQSPTHLIKTRGQQVTLRCSPISGHKSVSWYQQVLGQGPQFIFQYYEKEERGRGNFPDRFSARQFPNYSSELNVNALLLGDSALYLCASSTPTNEKLFFGSGTQLSVL.

This clonotype came up a few times. The V gene is TRBV5-4, the J gene TRBJ2-5; the match to TRBD1 covers 8 bases. The CDR3 length is 14 residues. Trimming removed 3 bases from V and 3 bases from J; junction bases left unmatched: 4. Germline V gene sequence: CDR1 SGHNT, CDR2 YYREEE (reference sequence). The CDR3 loop reads CASSSMDREETQYF. DNA for the CDR3: TGTGCCAGCAGCTCCATGGACAGGGAAGAGACCCAGTACTTC.

The sample holds a few counts of this clonotype. This sequence joins TRBV20-1 and TRBJ2-7; D remains unclear. V was clipped by 0 bases and J by 0 bases, with 12 bases between them. Germline V gives CDR1 DFQATT, CDR2 SNEGSKA (reference sequence). The CDR3 extends over 15 amino acids. Here the CDR3 reads CSARDLDGHSYEQYF. The CDR3 DNA reads as TGCAGTGCTAGAGATCTCGACGGGCACTCCTACGAGCAGTACTTC.

In its sample, this clonotype was seen a few times. The chain employs TRBV11-2 and TRBJ2-7; 7 bases are a match to TRBD1. With V trimmed by 1 base and J by 5 bases, 8 bases remained unmatched. From germline, CDR1 is SGHAT and CDR2 FQNNGV. The CDR3 runs to 15 residues. CDR3 sequence reads: CASSLARTGRNEQYF. The CDR3 bases are TGTGCCAGCAGCTTAGCGAGGACAGGCAGGAACGAGCAGTACTTC.

Only one count was recorded for this clonotype. The chain links TRBV5-1 to TRBJ2-7; 15 positions match TRBD2. V lost 1 base and J lost 5; bases outside the gene matches: 10. The CDR3 totals 18 residues. The germline V gene has CDR1 SGHRS and CDR2 YFSETQ. The CDR3 spells CASSLNGLAGGRLNEQYF. The CDR3 nucleotides are TGCGCCAGCAGCTTGAACGGACTAGCGGGGGGGCGATTGAACGAGCAGTACTTC.

This clonotype occurred a few times. The rearrangement joins TRBV6-1 to TRBJ2-1, with a tentative D call TRBD1 (5 bases). Deletions cut 3 bases from V and 6 bases from J, with 12 bases between. The CDR3 has 14 amino acids. Germline values: CDR1 MNHNS, CDR2 SASEGT. The CDR3 bases are TGTGCCAGCAGTGACAGGGTAGGGCCCAATGAGCAGTTCTTC. Its translation is CASSDRVGPNEQFF.

V usage is TRBV9 and J usage is TRBJ2-6; 9 bases map to TRBD1. This CDR3 region has 17 residues. Germline CDR1 is SGDLS and CDR2 is YYNGEE. V trimming: 4 bases; J trimming: 0 bases; junction bases outside the gene matches: 5. The CDR3 region has the DNA TGTGCCAGCAGCCCGACAGGGGGTATCTCTGGGGCCAACGTCCTGACTTTC. It is translated as CASSPTGGISGANVLTF.

This rearrangement joins TRBV5-1 to TRBJ1-2, with TRBD1 matching over 8 bases. This CDR3 region has 14 residues. V lost 4 bases, J lost 5 bases, and 7 bases stayed unmatched. Germline values: CDR1 SGHRS, CDR2 YFSETQ. The CDR3 spells CASSIGQGGYGYTF. CDR3 nucleotides: TGCGCCAGCAGCATCGGACAGGGCGGTTATGGCTACACCTTC.

This chain links TRBV7-2 with TRBJ2-7; weak D call: TRBD1 (6 bases). There are 16 residues in the CDR3. With 4 bases removed from V and 0 bases from J, the gap between germline ends came to 16 bases. Germline-derived CDR1 and CDR2 are SGHTA and FQGNSA. The CDR3 DNA reads TGTGCCAGCAGCTCCCCTGGGGGCCGTAACTCCTACGAGCAGTACTTC. It translates to CASSSPGGRNSYEQYF.

Ten or more counts support this clonotype. The germline gene is not matched at one end of the junction; a read error may be the cause. This chain uses TRBV6-2 or TRBV6-3 with TRBJ1-5; 9 nucleotides line up with TRBD1. Looked up from germline, CDR1 is MNHEY and CDR2 is SVGEGT. CDR3 length equals 14 residues. This chain's CDR3 is CASSPGQGYQPQHF. The CDR3, as DNA: TGCGCCAGCAGCCCGGGACAGGGCTATCAGCCCCAGCATTTT.

The J gene is TRBJ2-3, the V gene TRBV12-3 or TRBV12-4; 8 nucleotides match TRBD2. The CDR3 has 15 residues. With V trimmed by 6 bases and J by 7 bases, 12 bases remained unmatched. The CDR3 bases are TGTGCCAGCAGGAGCTCACGGGGGGGCCTGAATACGCAGTATTTT. Amino acids: CASRSSRGGLNTQYF.

This clonotype was observed a few times. The chain uses TRBV7-9 and TRBJ2-7, with TRBD1 matching over 9 bases. After removal of 0 bases from V and 5 bases from J, the junction contained 5 bases not matched to a gene. CDR1 is SEHNR and CDR2 is FQNEAQ in the germline V gene (reference sequence). The CDR3 is 15 amino acids. Here the CDR3 DNA reads TGTGCCAGCAGCTTAGCGGGACAGGGTCCCCACGAGCAGTACTTC. Protein: CASSLAGQGPHEQYF.

The genes are TRBV7-2 and TRBJ2-5; 7 nucleotides match TRBD1. CDR1 and CDR2 from the germline V gene are SGHTA and FQGNSA. There are 15 residues in the CDR3. V lost 0 bases to trimming and J lost 4 bases; unmatched junction nucleotides: 5. The CDR3 region has the DNA TGTGCCAGCAGCTTAGCAGCAGGGGGACGAGAGACCCAGTACTTC. Translating gives CASSLAAGGRETQYF.

The chain has TRBV28 and TRBJ1-1; 7 bases agree with TRBD1. Germline values: CDR1 MDHEN, CDR2 SYDVKM. There are 16 residues in the CDR3. The ends lost 2 bases at V and 0 bases at J; junction bases unmatched: 6. The CDR3 loop is CASSLGLGQMNTEAFF. The CDR3 nucleotides are TGTGCCAGCAGTTTAGGTCTGGGACAGATGAACACTGAAGCTTTCTTT.